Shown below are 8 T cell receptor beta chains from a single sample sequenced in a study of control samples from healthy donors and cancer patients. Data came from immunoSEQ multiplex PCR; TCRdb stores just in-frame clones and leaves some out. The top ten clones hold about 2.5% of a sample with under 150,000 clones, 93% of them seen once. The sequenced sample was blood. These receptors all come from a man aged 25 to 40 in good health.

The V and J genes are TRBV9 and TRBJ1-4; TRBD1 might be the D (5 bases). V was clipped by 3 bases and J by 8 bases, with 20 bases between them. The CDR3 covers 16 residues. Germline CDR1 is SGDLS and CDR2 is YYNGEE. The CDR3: CASSAYNGRGREKLFF. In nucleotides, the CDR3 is TGTGCCAGCAGCGCCTATAATGGGAGGGGAAGAGAAAAACTGTTTTTT.

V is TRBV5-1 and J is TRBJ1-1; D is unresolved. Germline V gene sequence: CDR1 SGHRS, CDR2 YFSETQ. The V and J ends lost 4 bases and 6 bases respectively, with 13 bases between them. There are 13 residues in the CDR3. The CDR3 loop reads CASSPDESAEAFF. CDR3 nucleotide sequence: TGCGCCAGCAGCCCCGACGAGAGCGCTGAAGCTTTCTTT.

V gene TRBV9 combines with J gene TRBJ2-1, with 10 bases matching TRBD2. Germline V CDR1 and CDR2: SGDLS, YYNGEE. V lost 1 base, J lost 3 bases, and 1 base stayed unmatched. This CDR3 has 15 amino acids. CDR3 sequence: CASSVTSGDYNEQFF. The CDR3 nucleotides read TGTGCCAGCAGCGTAACTAGCGGGGACTACAATGAGCAGTTCTTC.

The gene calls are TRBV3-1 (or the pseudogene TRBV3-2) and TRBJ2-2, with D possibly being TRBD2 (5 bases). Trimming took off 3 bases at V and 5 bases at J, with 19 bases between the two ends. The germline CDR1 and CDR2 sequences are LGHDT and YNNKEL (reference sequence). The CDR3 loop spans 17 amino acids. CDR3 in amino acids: CASSHVLAGLVTGELFF. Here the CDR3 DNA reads TGTGCCAGCAGCCATGTCTTGGCAGGACTTGTTACCGGGGAGCTGTTTTTT.

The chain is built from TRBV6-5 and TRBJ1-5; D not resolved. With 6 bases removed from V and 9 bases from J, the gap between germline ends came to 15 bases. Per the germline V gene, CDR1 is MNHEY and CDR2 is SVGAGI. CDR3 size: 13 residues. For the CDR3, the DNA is TGTGCCAGCAGCCGCGGAGACATTCTGCCCCAGCATTTT. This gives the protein CASSRGDILPQHF.

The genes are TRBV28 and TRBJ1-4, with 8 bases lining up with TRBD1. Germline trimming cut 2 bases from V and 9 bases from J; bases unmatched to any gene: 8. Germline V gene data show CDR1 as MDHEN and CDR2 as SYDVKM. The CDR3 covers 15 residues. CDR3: CASSLPDRVKQKLFF. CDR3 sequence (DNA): TGTGCCAGCAGTTTACCGGACAGGGTGAAGCAAAAACTGTTTTTT.

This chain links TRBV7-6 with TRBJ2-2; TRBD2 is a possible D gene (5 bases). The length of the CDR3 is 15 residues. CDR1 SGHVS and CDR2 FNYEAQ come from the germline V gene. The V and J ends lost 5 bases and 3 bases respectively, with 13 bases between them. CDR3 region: CASSPLGSDTGELFF. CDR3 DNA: TGTGCCAGCAGCCCTCTAGGTAGCGACACCGGGGAGCTGTTTTTT.

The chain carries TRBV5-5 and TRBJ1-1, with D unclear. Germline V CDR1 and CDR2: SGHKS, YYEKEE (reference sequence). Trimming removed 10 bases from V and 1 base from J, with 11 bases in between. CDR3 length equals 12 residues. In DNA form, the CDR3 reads TGTGCCTCGACACGGACGAACACTGAAGCTTTCTTT. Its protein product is CASTRTNTEAFF.